These 29 T cell receptor beta chains were all obtained from the same sample, sequenced in a study of identical twins. TCRdb ran MiXCR on the 5' RACE reads and lists one entry per CDR3 protein. The sample has just over 450,000 distinct CDR3 sequences, 11% to 15% seen once. The same sample was also studied in work on yellow fever vaccine responses in identical twins.

The sequencing sample was made of CD4+ T cells sorted from blood. The receptors were sampled from a woman under 30 in good health.

This clonotype was counted a few times. The gene calls are TRBV28 and TRBJ1-6, with 7 bases identical to TRBD1. V gave up 6 bases and J gave up 10 bases; unmatched junction bases: 12. Looked up from germline, CDR1 is MDHEN and CDR2 is SYDVKM. The CDR3 is 15 amino acids. The CDR3 here is CASRIRQGVASPLHF. CDR3 in DNA: TGTGCCAGCAGGATACGACAGGGTGTTGCCTCACCCCTCCACTTT.

This clonotype was detected a few times. The J gene is TRBJ2-2, the V gene TRBV28, with TRBD2 as a possible D gene (7 bases). CDR1 MDHEN and CDR2 SYDVKM come from the germline V gene. CDR3 length: 18 amino acids. Trimming removed 6 bases from V and 4 bases from J, with 24 bases in between. The CDR3 DNA reads as TGTGCCAGCAGGCCTTTTGGGGCGGGGGCCCTGGCCACCGGGGAGCTGTTTTTT. Protein product: CASRPFGAGALATGELFF.

Turning to this clonotype: An end of the junction differs from the germline gene, which may be a read error. The gene calls are TRBV2 and TRBJ2-2, with TRBD2 identical over 8 bases. The CDR3 is made up of 15 amino acids. The V gene's germline CDR1 is SNHLY and CDR2 FYNNEI. CDR3 DNA sequence: TGTGCCAGCTTCGGGAGGGACACGAAGACCGGGGAGCTGTTTTTT. This sequence encodes CASFGRDTKTGELFF.

The V call is TRBV6-1, the J call TRBJ2-3, with unresolved D. The CDR3 is 15 residues long. Germline values: CDR1 MNHNS, CDR2 SASEGT. The ends were cut back, 5 bases at V and 1 base at J, with 13 bases in the middle. The CDR3 region has the DNA TGTGCCAGCAGTCGTTATCCAACAGGCACAGATACGCAGTATTTT. Protein product: CASSRYPTGTDTQYF.

The V gene is TRBV7-2, the J gene TRBJ2-3; 15 bases fit TRBD2. The germline V gene has CDR1 SGHTA and CDR2 FQGNSA. Unmatched junction bases numbered 2, after V lost 0 bases and J lost 7 bases. The CDR3 is 16 residues long. The CDR3 protein is CASSLAGTSGRNTQYF. The CDR3 DNA follows: TGTGCCAGCAGCTTAGCGGGGACTAGCGGGAGGAATACGCAGTATTTT.

The V gene is TRBV4-3, the J gene TRBJ2-1; 7 bases are a match to TRBD2. The germline gives CDR1 LGHNA, CDR2 YSLEER. The CDR3 runs 16 residues. Trimming removed 3 bases from V and 7 bases from J; junction bases left unmatched: 12. CDR3 sequence: CASSHSNRGGRNEQFF. For the CDR3, the DNA is TGCGCCAGCAGCCATTCGAATCGGGGCGGGAGAAATGAGCAGTTCTTC.

This sequence joins TRBV24-1 and TRBJ2-6; possibly TRBD1 for D (5 bases). The length of the CDR3 is 15 residues. Germline CDR1 KGHDR, CDR2 SFDVKD. The V end was cut by 2 bases, the J end by 2 bases, with 6 bases between. Here the CDR3 reads CATSDSGTGANVLTF. Here the CDR3 DNA reads TGTGCCACCAGTGATTCAGGGACTGGGGCCAACGTCCTGACTTTC.

This chain joins TRBV7-8 and TRBJ2-1; no reliable D call. The CDR3 runs to 15 residues. V dropped 1 base and J dropped 2 bases, with 9 bases sitting between them. CDR1 is SGHVS and CDR2 is FQNEAQ in the germline V gene. The CDR3 sequence is CASSLDGLAYNEQFF. The CDR3 DNA is TGTGCCAGCAGCTTAGACGGGTTGGCCTACAATGAGCAGTTCTTC.

The CDR3 loop is CASSPAGDWSYNEQFF. CDR3 bases: TGTGCCAGCTCACCCGCAGGGGACTGGTCCTACAATGAGCAGTTCTTC. The chain carries TRBV18 and TRBJ2-1; D may be TRBD1 or TRBD2 (6 bases each). Germline values: CDR1 KGHSH, CDR2 LQKENI. This CDR3 is built from 16 residues. V dropped 3 bases and J dropped 1 base, with 13 bases sitting between them.

The chain employs TRBV2 and TRBJ1-5; 10 positions agree with TRBD1. The CDR3 runs 18 residues. After removal of 4 bases from V and 2 bases from J, the junction contained 11 bases not matched to a gene. CDR1 is SNHLY, CDR2 FYNNEI, per germline. The CDR3 DNA reads as TGTGCCAGCAGTGTCCAACCGGGACAGGGGCAGGGCAATCAGCCCCAGCATTTT. Amino acid sequence: CASSVQPGQGQGNQPQHF.

In this sample, this clonotype turned up a few times. The V and J genes are TRBV5-1 and TRBJ1-1; D is perhaps TRBD1 (5 bases). The CDR3 sequence is 15 residues long. Trimming cost V 0 bases and J 5 bases, with 14 bases left between them. Per germline, CDR1 SGHRS and CDR2 YFSETQ. The CDR3 loop reads CASSLEEGSMTEAFF. The CDR3 DNA follows: TGCGCCAGCAGCTTGGAAGAGGGGTCGATGACTGAAGCTTTCTTT.

The J gene is TRBJ2-7, the V gene TRBV27, with TRBD2 as a possible D gene (5 bases). The germline V gene has CDR1 MNHEY and CDR2 SMNVEV (reference sequence). V was clipped by 7 bases and J by 0 bases, with 13 bases between them. The length of the CDR3 is 14 residues. The CDR3 nucleotides read TGTGCCAGCAAAAGCGGTTATAGCTCCTACGAGCAGTACTTC. Residues: CASKSGYSSYEQYF.

This chain links TRBV28 with TRBJ2-1; D not certain. The germline V gene has CDR1 MDHEN and CDR2 SYDVKM. The V end lost 6 bases, the J end lost 7 bases, and 7 bases lay between the germline ends. This CDR3 region has 11 residues. CDR3 sequence (DNA): TGTGCCAGCAGATACCGGAATGAGCAGTTCTTC. Translating it yields CASRYRNEQFF.

In its sample, this clonotype was seen a few times. V and J are TRBV24-1 and TRBJ2-3; D is perhaps TRBD1 (5 bases). This CDR3 comprises 15 residues. V was pared by 4 bases and J by 2 bases, with 12 bases between. The germline CDR1 and CDR2 sequences are KGHDR and SFDVKD. CDR3 region: CATSDRHGHTDTQYF. CDR3 in DNA: TGTGCCACCAGTGACCGTCACGGACACACAGATACGCAGTATTTT.

The sample holds a few counts of this clonotype. The chain employs TRBV6-1 and TRBJ1-5, with 9 bases matching TRBD1. The CDR3 length is 16 residues. Germline values: CDR1 MNHNS, CDR2 SASEGT. The trim removed 8 bases at V and 3 bases at J, leaving 11 bases unmatched. The CDR3 DNA is TGTGCCAGCGCCATTACCGGGACAGGGAACAATCAGCCCCAGCATTTT. It is translated as CASAITGTGNNQPQHF.

This clonotype has only a few counts. V usage is TRBV10-3 and J usage is TRBJ1-1, with 10 bases that match TRBD1. CDR3 length: 16 residues. Germline loops: CDR1 ENHRY, CDR2 SYGVKD. The V and J ends lost 8 bases and 0 bases, in that order; junction bases with no gene match: 9. In DNA form, the CDR3 reads TGTGCCATCCAAAATGGACAGGGGGTAATGAACACTGAAGCTTTCTTT. It translates to CAIQNGQGVMNTEAFF.

The gene calls are TRBV20-1 and TRBJ2-7; D ambiguous. From germline, CDR1 is DFQATT and CDR2 SNEGSKA (reference sequence). The CDR3 extends over 12 amino acids. The V and J ends lost 4 bases and 2 bases respectively, with 9 bases between them. CDR3 protein: CSAKSDPYEQYF. In nucleotides, the CDR3 is TGCAGTGCTAAATCAGACCCCTACGAGCAGTACTTC.

This clonotype showed up just a few times. The V and J genes are TRBV6-2 or TRBV6-3 and TRBJ1-5; perhaps TRBD1 as D (6 bases). Germline-derived CDR1 and CDR2 are MNHEY and SVGEGT. Trimming pared 1 base from V and 1 base from J, leaving 14 bases between. CDR3 length equals 17 residues. The CDR3 DNA follows: TGTGCCAGCAGTTACTTGCCCTCAGGGGCGAGCAATCAGCCCCAGCATTTT. Translated: CASSYLPSGASNQPQHF.

This clonotype was counted ten times or more. V is TRBV12-3 or TRBV12-4 and J is TRBJ2-1, with 9 bases identical to TRBD1. The CDR3 runs to 15 residues. The V and J ends lost 2 bases and 6 bases, in that order; junction bases with no gene match: 5. The CDR3 DNA sequence: TGTGCCAGCAGTTTATGGGACAGGGACTTCAATGAGCAGTTCTTC. This codes for CASSLWDRDFNEQFF.

This clonotype was recorded a few times. This rearrangement joins TRBV3-1 to TRBJ2-5; 13 nucleotides agree with TRBD2. The germline V gene encodes CDR1 LGHDT and CDR2 YNNKEL (reference sequence). V was pared by 0 bases and J by 3 bases, with 7 bases of the junction left unmatched. This CDR3 contains 18 residues. CDR3 DNA sequence: TGTGCCAGCAGCCAAGACTTCAGGACTAGCGGGGGCAAAGAGACCCAGTACTTC. It specifies CASSQDFRTSGGKETQYF.

The chain uses TRBV9 and TRBJ2-7, with a weak D call TRBD1 (6 bases). The germline V and J ends were trimmed by 4 bases and 4 bases, with 21 bases remaining between them. CDR1 SGDLS and CDR2 YYNGEE come from the germline V gene. This CDR3 is 16 amino acids long. As DNA, the CDR3 is TGTGCCAGCAGCCCCATCCCTGGACAGACCTTTTACGAGCAGTACTTC. It specifies CASSPIPGQTFYEQYF.

The chain links TRBV6-1 to TRBJ1-6, with 9 bases that match TRBD1. J gave up 8 bases and V 5 bases, and 13 bases lay outside the gene matches. The length of the CDR3 is 17 residues. Germline lookup yields CDR1 MNHNS and CDR2 SASEGT. CDR3 in DNA: TGTGCCAGCAGTAAAGGGGGGACAGGGATGTATCATTCACCCCTCCACTTT. Protein product: CASSKGGTGMYHSPLHF.

This clonotype was observed a few times. This rearrangement joins TRBV7-9 to TRBJ1-6; D is ambiguous. Germline values: CDR1 SEHNR, CDR2 FQNEAQ (reference sequence). The CDR3 runs to 15 residues. V lost 3 bases and J lost 7, with 13 bases in between. CDR3 sequence: CASSFTGGSNSPLHF. The CDR3 region has the DNA TGTGCCAGCAGCTTCACGGGAGGGAGCAATTCACCCCTCCACTTT.

A note on this clonotype: The junction shows a germline mismatch at one end, possibly a read error. The CDR3 loop reads CARSPQRTSGLGDTQYF. The CDR3 nucleotides are TGTGCCCGCAGTCCACAACGGACTAGCGGGTTGGGGGATACGCAGTATTTT. The rearrangement joins TRBV12-3 or TRBV12-4 to TRBJ2-3; 11 nucleotides line up with TRBD2. The CDR3 has 17 amino acids.

This clonotype was detected ten times or more. The DNA for the CDR3 is TGTGCCAGCAGTTTGGTGAGCGGGGGGGTCACAGATACGCAGTATTTT. Residues: CASSLVSGGVTDTQYF. The chain employs TRBV12-3 or TRBV12-4 and TRBJ2-3, with 10 bases identical to TRBD2. The CDR3 sequence is 16 residues long. The V gene end was trimmed by 3 bases and the J gene end by 2 bases; junction bases not matched to a gene: 5.

The chain links TRBV29-1 to TRBJ2-3; a possible D gene is TRBD1 (5 bases). CDR1 and CDR2 (germline): SQVTM, ANQGSEA. There are 12 residues in the CDR3. The germline V and J ends were trimmed by 1 base and 10 bases, with 12 bases remaining between them. The CDR3 loop is CSVEVSGMAQYF. The CDR3 DNA is TGCAGCGTTGAAGTTTCAGGGATGGCGCAGTATTTT.

This chain links TRBV29-1 with TRBJ1-2; D remains ambiguous. Germline CDR1 and CDR2: SQVTM and ANQGSEA. The CDR3 contains 11 residues. The V and J ends lost 4 bases and 8 bases respectively, with 11 bases between them. The CDR3: CSVVGDRGYTF. DNA of the CDR3: TGCAGCGTTGTTGGGGATCGAGGCTACACCTTC.

The rearrangement links TRBV3-1 to TRBJ2-1; 12 nucleotides line up with TRBD1. The CDR3 has 15 residues. Germline V CDR1 and CDR2: LGHDT, YNNKEL (reference sequence). The V gene end was trimmed by 4 bases and the J gene end by 8 bases; junction bases not matched to a gene: 6. The CDR3 protein is CASSLRDRGLDEQFF. CDR3 in DNA: TGTGCCAGCAGCCTCCGGGACAGGGGGCTCGATGAGCAGTTCTTC.

The rearrangement uses TRBV5-1 and TRBJ1-2; the D is unclear. In germline, CDR1 is SGHRS, CDR2 YFSETQ. This CDR3 has 16 amino acids. The V end was cut by 0 bases, the J end by 3 bases, with 15 bases between. In DNA form, the CDR3 reads TGCGCCAGCAGCTTGGATGCCCGGGCGGGTGACTATGGCTACACCTTC. It yields the protein CASSLDARAGDYGYTF.